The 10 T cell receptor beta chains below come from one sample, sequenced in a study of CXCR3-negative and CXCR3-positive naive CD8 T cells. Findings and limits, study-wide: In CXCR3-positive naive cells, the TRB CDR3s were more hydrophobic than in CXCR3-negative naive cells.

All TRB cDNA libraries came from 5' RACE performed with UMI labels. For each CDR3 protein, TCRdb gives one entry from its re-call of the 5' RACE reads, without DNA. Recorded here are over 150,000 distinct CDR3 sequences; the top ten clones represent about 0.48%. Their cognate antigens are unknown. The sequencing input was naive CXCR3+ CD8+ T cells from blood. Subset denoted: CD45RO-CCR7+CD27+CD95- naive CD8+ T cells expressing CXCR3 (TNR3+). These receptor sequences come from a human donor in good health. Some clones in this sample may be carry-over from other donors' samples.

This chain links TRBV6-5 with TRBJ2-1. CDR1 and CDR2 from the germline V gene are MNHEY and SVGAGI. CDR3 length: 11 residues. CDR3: CAGSYSHEQFF.

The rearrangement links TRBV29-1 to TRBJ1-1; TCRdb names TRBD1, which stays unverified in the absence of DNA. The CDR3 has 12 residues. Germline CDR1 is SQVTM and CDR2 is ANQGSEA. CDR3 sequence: CSASQGNPEAFF.

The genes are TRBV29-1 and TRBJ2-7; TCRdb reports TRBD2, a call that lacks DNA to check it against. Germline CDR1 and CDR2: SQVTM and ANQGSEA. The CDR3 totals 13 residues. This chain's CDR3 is CSVVTSEGDEQYF.

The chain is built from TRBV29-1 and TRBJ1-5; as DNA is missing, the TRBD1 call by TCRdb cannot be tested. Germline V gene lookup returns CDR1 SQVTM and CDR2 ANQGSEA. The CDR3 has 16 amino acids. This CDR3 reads CSVETPGRYSNQPQHF. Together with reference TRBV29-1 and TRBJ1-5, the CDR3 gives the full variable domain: SAVISQKPSRDICQRGTSLTIQCQVDSQVTMMFWYRQQPGQSLTLIATANQGSEATYESGFVIDKFPISRPNLTFSTLTVSNMSPEDSSIYLCSVETPGRYSNQPQHFGDGTRLSIL.

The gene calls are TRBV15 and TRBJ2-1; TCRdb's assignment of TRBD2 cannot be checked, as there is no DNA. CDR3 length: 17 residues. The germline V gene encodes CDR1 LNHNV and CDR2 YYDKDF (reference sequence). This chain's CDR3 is CATSAEGSVSSYNEQFF.

CDR3 in amino acids: CASSLTGYLQFF. The gene calls are TRBV27 and TRBJ2-1; checking the TCRdb D call of TRBD1 is not possible without DNA. This CDR3 spans 12 amino acids. CDR1 and CDR2 (germline): MNHEY, SMNVEV (reference sequence).

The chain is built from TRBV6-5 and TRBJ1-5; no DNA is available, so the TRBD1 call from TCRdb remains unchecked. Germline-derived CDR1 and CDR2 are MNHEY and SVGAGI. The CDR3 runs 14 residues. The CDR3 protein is CTSSYMGPNQPQHF.

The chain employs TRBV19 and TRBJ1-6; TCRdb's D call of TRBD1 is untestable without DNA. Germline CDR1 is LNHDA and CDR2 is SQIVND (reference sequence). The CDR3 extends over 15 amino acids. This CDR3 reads CASSLGQNLNSPLHF.

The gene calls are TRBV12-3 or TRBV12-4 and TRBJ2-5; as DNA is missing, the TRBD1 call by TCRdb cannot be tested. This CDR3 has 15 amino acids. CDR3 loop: CASSFSSRGEETQYF.

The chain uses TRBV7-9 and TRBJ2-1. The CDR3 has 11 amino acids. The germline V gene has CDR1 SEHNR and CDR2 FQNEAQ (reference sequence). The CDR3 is CASSQDNEQFF. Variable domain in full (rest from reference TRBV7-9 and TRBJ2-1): DTGVSQNPRHKITKRGQNVTFRCDPISEHNRLYWYRQTLGQGPEFLTYFQNEAQLEKSRLLSDRFSAERPKGSFSTLEIQRTEQGDSAMYLCASSQDNEQFFGPGTRLTVL.